This T cell receptor (beta chain) is from a study of T cells in Graves' hyperthyroidism and ophthalmopathy. The TCR beta CDR3 regions underwent amplification using RNA transcripts as the source. In the first-round RT-PCR of the TCR CDR3, the HTBI primer set was used. TCRdb re-called the multiplex PCR reads with MiXCR, one entry per CDR3 protein. The sample shows around 500,000 distinct CDR3 sequences, about 20% of them seen only once. Germline V gives CDR1 MDHEN, CDR2 SYDVKM. Trimming stripped 6 bases from V and 2 bases from J, with 8 bases between. The CDR3 length is 13 residues. The count of this clonotype is one.

Sequencing was performed on blood. This TCR derives from a woman between 65 and 79 years old with Graves' ophthalmopathy. V gene TRBV28 combines with J gene TRBJ1-3; D unresolved. CDR3 residues: CASRDLAGNTIYF. Written as DNA, the CDR3 is TGTGCCAGCAGGGATTTGGCTGGAAACACCATATATTTT.